This T cell receptor beta chain was sequenced during a study of T cell responses to AZD1222 COVID-19 vaccine. Study-level findings and limits: White British donors predominated, females outnumbered males, and clonal diversity was possibly underestimated. Spike-specific TCR depth and breadth grew after two AZD1222 doses.

TCRdb keeps only in-frame clones here, not all; method: immunoSEQ multiplex PCR. The table has some 70,000 clones, 65% to 85% seen once. As for this clone: As yet, its antigen is unknown.

V lost 1 base and J lost 3, with 19 bases in between. This CDR3 has 18 residues. Germline loops: CDR1 GTSNPN, CDR2 SVGIG (reference sequence). The genes are TRBV30 and TRBJ1-6; D ambiguous. The sample consisted of peripheral blood, taken on day 0 of AZD1222 vaccination. This clonotype was obtained from an adult in good health. The DNA for the CDR3 is TGTGCCTGGAGTGCGGACCGGGCAGGCGTAAACTATAATTCACCCCTCCACTTT. This translates into CAWSADRAGVNYNSPLHF.